The present entry profiles one T cell receptor (beta chain) with its context. Its specificity is unknown. The data stem from a study of cytomegalovirus exposure and HLA in healthy donors. General observations from the study: Among CMV-associated TCR beta chains, most appeared HLA-restricted in a later analysis. Judged likely to be a sequencing artifact was a cluster of highly shared sequence variants.

The primer mix had 60 Vbeta and 13 Jbeta primers. Clones were sequenced by immunoSEQ multiplex PCR, and TCRdb holds only the in-frame ones, with some missing. The repertoire has 90,000 to 110,000 clones, around four fifths of them found once; the top ten carry over 6.5%. Germline V gene lookup returns CDR1 MNHEY and CDR2 SVGAGI. V was pared by 5 bases and J by 5 bases, with 16 bases between. The CDR3 sequence is 14 residues long. Sequenced: PBMCs. This sequence was found in a woman in her thirties or forties in good health and CMV-seropositive. This sequence joins TRBV6-5 and TRBJ2-7, with D tentatively TRBD1 (6 bases). In DNA form, the CDR3 reads TGTGCCAGCAGTCAGAACAGGGCTTGGGACGAGCAGTACTTC. This codes for CASSQNRAWDEQYF.